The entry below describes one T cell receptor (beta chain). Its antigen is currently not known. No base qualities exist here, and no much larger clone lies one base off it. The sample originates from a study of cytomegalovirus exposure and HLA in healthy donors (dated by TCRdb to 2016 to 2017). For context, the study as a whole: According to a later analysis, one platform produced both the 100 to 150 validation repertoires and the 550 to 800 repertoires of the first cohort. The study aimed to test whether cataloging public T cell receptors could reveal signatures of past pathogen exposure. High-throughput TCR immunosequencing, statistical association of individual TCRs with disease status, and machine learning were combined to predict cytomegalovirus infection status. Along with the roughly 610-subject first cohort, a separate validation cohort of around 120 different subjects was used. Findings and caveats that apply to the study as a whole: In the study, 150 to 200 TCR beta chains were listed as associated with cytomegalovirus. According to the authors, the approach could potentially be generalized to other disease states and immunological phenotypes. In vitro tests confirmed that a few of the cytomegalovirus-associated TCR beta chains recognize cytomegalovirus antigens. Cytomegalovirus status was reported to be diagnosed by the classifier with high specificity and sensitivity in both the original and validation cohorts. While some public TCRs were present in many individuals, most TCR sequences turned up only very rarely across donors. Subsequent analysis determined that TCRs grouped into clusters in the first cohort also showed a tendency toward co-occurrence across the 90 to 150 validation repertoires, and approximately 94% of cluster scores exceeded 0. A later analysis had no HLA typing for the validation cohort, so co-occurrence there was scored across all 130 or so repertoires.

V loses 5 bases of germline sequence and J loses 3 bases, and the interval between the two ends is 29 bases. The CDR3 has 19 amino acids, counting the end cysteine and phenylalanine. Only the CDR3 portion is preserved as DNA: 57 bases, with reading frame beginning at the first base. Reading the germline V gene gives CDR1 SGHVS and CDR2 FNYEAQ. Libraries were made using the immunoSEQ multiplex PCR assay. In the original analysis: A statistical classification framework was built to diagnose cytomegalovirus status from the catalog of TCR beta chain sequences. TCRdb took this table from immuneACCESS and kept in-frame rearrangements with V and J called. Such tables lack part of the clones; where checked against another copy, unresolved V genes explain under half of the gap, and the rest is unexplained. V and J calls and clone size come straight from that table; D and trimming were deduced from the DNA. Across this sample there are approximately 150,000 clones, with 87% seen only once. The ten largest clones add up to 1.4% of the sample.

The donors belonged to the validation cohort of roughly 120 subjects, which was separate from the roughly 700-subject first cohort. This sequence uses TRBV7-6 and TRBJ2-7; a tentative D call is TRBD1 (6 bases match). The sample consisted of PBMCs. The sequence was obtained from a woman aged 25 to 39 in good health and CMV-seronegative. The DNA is TGTGCCAGCAGCCACGGACCTAGGGGGTCAGGCAAATTCGTCTACGAGCAGTACTTC. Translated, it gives CASSHGPRGSGKFVYEQYF. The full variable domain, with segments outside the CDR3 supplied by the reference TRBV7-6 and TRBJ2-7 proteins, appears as GAGVSQSPRYKVTKRGQDVALRCDPISGHVSLYWYRQALGQGPEFLTYFNYEAQQDKSGLPNDRFSAERPEGSISTLTIQRTEQRDSAMYRCASSHGPRGSGKFVYEQYFGPGTRLTVT.